Reported below is one T cell receptor (beta chain). Its antigen is unidentified. The PCR was carried out with 60 Vbeta primers and 13 Jbeta primers. Some clones are missing from TCRdb's copy, which holds only in-frame ones; the method was immunoSEQ multiplex PCR. The table shows around 170,000 clones, with 65% to 80% occurring only once. V lost 0 bases, J lost 2 bases, and 5 bases stayed unmatched. CDR1 and CDR2 (germline): GTSNPN, SVGIG (reference sequence). The CDR3 is 15 residues long. Donors sampled were nominally healthy, though unrecorded immune exposures were likely. The data are from a study of cytomegalovirus exposure and HLA in healthy donors. Study conclusions and caveats: In a later analysis, CMV-associated beta chains were mostly HLA-associated, it appeared. Later on, an analysis showed TCR association rates differing by HLA locus, with DRB1 the most and HLA-C the fewest. Per a later analysis, roughly 17,000 TCR beta sequences showed association with HLA alleles at 0.05 false discovery rate.

Material: PBMCs. The genes are TRBV30 and TRBJ2-3; 7 nucleotides match TRBD1. This TCR derives from a woman aged 35 to 49 in good health and CMV-seropositive. Here the CDR3 reads CAWSVGGQTTDTQYF. The CDR3 bases are TGTGCCTGGAGTGTAGGGGGACAGACCACAGATACGCAGTATTTT. Complete variable domain (other parts from reference TRBV30 and TRBJ2-3): SQTIHQWPATLVQPVGSPLSLECTVEGTSNPNLYWYRQAAGRGLQLLFYSVGIGQISSEVPQNLSASRPQDRQFILSSKKLLLSDSGFYLCAWSVGGQTTDTQYFGPGTRLTVL.